The 14 T cell receptor beta chains listed next were all sequenced from one sample in a study of cytomegalovirus exposure and HLA in healthy donors. The primer mix had 60 Vbeta and 13 Jbeta primers. Libraries were prepared by immunoSEQ multiplex PCR; TCRdb keeps only in-frame clonotypes and omits some of them. The profile shows 35,000 to 40,000 clones, 70% to 75% of them singletons. Sequencing input: PBMCs. The receptors derive from a man younger than 45 in good health and CMV-seronegative.

This sequence joins TRBV23-1 and TRBJ2-3; 7 bases line up with TRBD2. TRBV23-1 counts as an open reading frame of uncertain function. V was clipped by 8 bases and J by 2 bases; unmatched bases: 7. The CDR3 consists of 14 residues. CDR3 in DNA: TGCGCCAGCGGACTAGTCCTGCTCACAGATACGCAGTATTTT. Its protein product is CASGLVLLTDTQYF.

The chain has TRBV11-2 and TRBJ2-5; D is undetermined. The CDR3 covers 14 residues. Germline CDR1 and CDR2: SGHAT and FQNNGV. Trimming shortened V by 3 bases and J by 1 base, and 9 bases separated the two germline ends. The CDR3 loop reads CASSFGVVQETQYF. The CDR3 DNA is TGTGCCAGCAGCTTCGGTGTGGTCCAAGAGACCCAGTACTTC.

J is TRBJ2-1 and V is TRBV13; no firm D call. With 1 base removed from V and 13 bases from J, the gap between germline ends came to 20 bases. In germline, CDR1 is PRHDT, CDR2 FYEKMQ (reference sequence). This CDR3 contains 15 residues. CDR3 region: CASSLEVFPHPRQFF. The CDR3 DNA reads TGTGCCAGCAGCTTAGAAGTCTTTCCCCACCCGCGCCAGTTCTTC.

The J gene is TRBJ1-2, the V gene TRBV7-9, with D hard to call. V lost 8 bases to trimming and J lost 4 bases, with 14 bases between them. The CDR3 covers 13 residues. Per germline, CDR1 SEHNR and CDR2 FQNEAQ (reference sequence). The CDR3 sequence is CASCALECYGYTF. CDR3 in DNA: TGTGCCAGCTGCGCACTTGAGTGCTATGGCTACACCTTC.

This clone was counted only a few times. This rearrangement joins TRBV7-7 to TRBJ2-1; 7 nucleotides align to TRBD1. The CDR3 length is 16 residues. The germline CDR1 and CDR2 sequences are SSHAT and FNYEAQ (reference sequence). Losses at the gene ends were 6 bases for V and 1 base for J; bases not matched to a gene: 9. Here the CDR3 reads CASSTSGTESYNEQFF. CDR3 DNA sequence: TGTGCCAGCAGTACTTCCGGGACAGAGTCCTACAATGAGCAGTTCTTC.

The V and J genes are TRBV5-4 and TRBJ2-5, with 7 bases aligning to TRBD2. J was trimmed by 0 bases and V by 5 bases; bases with no gene match: 1. Germline-derived CDR1 and CDR2 are SGHNT and YYREEE (reference sequence). The CDR3 has 13 amino acids. CDR3 residues: CASRAGHQETQYF. The CDR3 DNA reads as TGTGCCAGCAGAGCGGGGCACCAAGAGACCCAGTACTTC.

The V call is TRBV7-3, the J call TRBJ2-5; D might be TRBD2 (6 bases). The V end was cut by 5 bases, the J end by 4 bases, with 17 bases between. CDR3 length: 15 residues. Germline CDR1 and CDR2: SGHTA and FQGTGA. This CDR3 is CASSVRSSAGETQYF. The CDR3 DNA follows: TGTGCCAGCAGCGTAAGGTCTAGCGCCGGAGAGACCCAGTACTTC.

The chain couples TRBV11-2 to TRBJ2-2, with TRBD2 matching over 9 bases. CDR1 is SGHAT and CDR2 is FQNNGV in the germline V gene. The CDR3 spans 19 residues. The trim removed 1 base at V and 0 bases at J, leaving 9 bases unmatched. In nucleotides, the CDR3 is TGTGCCAGCAGCTTAGTGCTGAATCCTAGCGGGGCGAACACCGGGGAGCTGTTTTTT. It is translated as CASSLVLNPSGANTGELFF. The full variable domain, in which reference TRBV11-2 and TRBJ2-2 provide the parts outside the CDR3, is EAGVAQSPRYKIIEKRQSVAFWCNPISGHATLYWYQQILGQGPKLLIQFQNNGVVDDSQLPKDRFSAERLKGVDSTLKIQPAKLEDSAVYLCASSLVLNPSGANTGELFFGEGSRLTVL.

The chain recombines TRBV4-1 with TRBJ1-1, with TRBD1 matching 7 bases. V shed 1 base and J 7 bases; nucleotides not matched to a gene: 9. Germline CDR1 MGHRA, CDR2 YSYEKL. The CDR3 spans 15 residues. CDR3 region: CASSQARGPVFEAFF. The CDR3 coding sequence is TGCGCCAGCAGCCAAGCGAGGGGGCCGGTGTTTGAAGCTTTCTTT.

This clone was counted only a few times. In nucleotides, the CDR3 is TGTGCCAGCAGCTTAGCGGAGGGAAATCAGCCCCAGCATTTT. This gives the protein CASSLAEGNQPQHF. J is TRBJ1-5 and V is TRBV7-2; the D is unclear. The V end was cut by 0 bases, the J end by 4 bases, with 7 bases between. The CDR3 covers 14 residues. CDR1 is SGHTA, CDR2 FQGNSA, per germline.

In this sample, this clone turned up a few times. The chain links TRBV6-4 to TRBJ2-3; TRBD2 might be the D (6 bases). V gave up 5 bases and J gave up 2 bases, with 14 bases separating them. CDR1 is MRHNA and CDR2 is SNTAGT in the germline V gene. There are 15 residues in the CDR3. This CDR3 is CASSSLADSTDTQYF. The CDR3 DNA follows: TGTGCCAGCAGTTCCTTAGCGGACTCCACAGATACGCAGTATTTT.

The genes are TRBV6-6 and TRBJ1-1, with D possibly matching TRBD1 (6 bases). V was clipped by 5 bases and J by 3 bases, with 19 bases between them. Germline V gene sequence: CDR1 MNHNY, CDR2 SVGAGI (reference sequence). The CDR3 runs 16 residues. This chain's CDR3 is CASSGGGASRDTEAFF. In nucleotides, the CDR3 is TGTGCCAGCAGTGGGGGGGGCGCATCCCGGGACACTGAAGCTTTCTTT.

The chain recombines TRBV29-1 with TRBJ1-2; TRBD1 matches at 7 bases. CDR3 size: 16 residues. Germline CDR1 and CDR2: SQVTM and ANQGSEA. Losses at the gene ends were 1 base for V and 2 bases for J; bases not matched to a gene: 10. The CDR3 reads CSVEGATGTENYGYTF. The CDR3 DNA reads as TGCAGCGTTGAAGGCGCTACCGGGACAGAGAACTATGGCTACACCTTC.

The V call is TRBV7-9, the J call TRBJ2-2; TRBD2 matches at 10 bases. Unmatched junction bases numbered 16, after V lost 5 bases and J lost 7 bases. CDR1 is SEHNR and CDR2 is FQNEAQ in the germline V gene (reference sequence). The CDR3 is made up of 18 amino acids. The CDR3 is CASSPRGTTSGISGELFF. CDR3 nucleotide sequence: TGTGCCAGCAGCCCAAGGGGTACAACTAGCGGGATAAGCGGGGAGCTGTTTTTT.